This TCR beta chain derives from a study of T cell repertoires in cytomegalovirus infection (dated by TCRdb to about 2019). Concerning the study at large: The peptide stimulations were aimed at well-studied HLA-B-restricted epitopes as well as recently identified HLA-C-restricted CMV epitopes, whose presentation resists viral immunomodulation. The HLA type of each donor mattered for the analysis, because public TCR beta signatures pointed to carriage of CMV infection along with the matching HLA type.

This specimen's treatment or condition label, per the study, means: in vitro stimulation with specific CMV peptide epitopes to enrich CMV-specific T cells. Relative to germline, V is 7 bases shorter and J is 4 bases shorter, with 12 bases between their ends. CDR1 MDHEN and CDR2 SYDVKM were looked up in the germline V gene. Counted from cysteine to phenylalanine, this CDR3 has 13 amino acids. CDR3 DNA is the only sequence kept; it has 39 bases, read in frame from the first base. Broader findings and caveats from the paper: The ex vivo response was dominated by HLA-C-restricted CMV-specific TCR beta clonotypes, which also provided the single most frequent clonotype in two of eight donors. Carriers of CMV infection plus the relevant HLA type were discriminated by the cumulative frequency of public TCR beta family members in the study cohort and in an independent roughly 370-donor cohort.

Remarks on this clonotype: Its antigen remains undetermined. Base qualities are not at hand, and no much larger clone is one base apart.

Sequenced using an Illumina HiSeq 1500. TCRdb's own reprocessing of the public reads used fastp at Q25 and MiXCR and kept productive beta chains. Each record represents a unique CDR3 protein, reported with the most common genes and DNA among its rows. This sample is represented by 380,000 or so distinct CDR3 sequences; around a third of them were singletons. The ten largest clones represent approximately 13% of the sample. This sample comprised cultured PBMCs, obtained from culture after CMV antigen stimulation. The receptor chain draws on TRBV28 and TRBJ2-3; the D segment cannot be called with confidence. The TCR originated in a human donor in good health (CMV status not recorded). Some clones in this sample may be carry-over from other donors' samples. In nucleotide form, the sequence is TGTGCCAGCATTCTGTCTGGGGCAGATACGCAGTATTTT. It codes for CASILSGADTQYF.